These T cell receptor beta chains were read from a single sample in a study of regulatory T cells in long-lasting Graves disease. TCRdb analysed the multiplex PCR reads with MiXCR anew, one entry per CDR3 protein. The sample has about 340,000 distinct CDR3 sequences; about 20% are singletons. The source was peripheral blood mononuclear cells (PBMCs), collected when the disease was refractory, from a patient treated with antithyroid drugs. Every receptor here comes from a female donor with Graves disease. The CDR3 runs from the conserved cysteine through the conserved F or W. The D gene is left open where the match is weak. Clone size is stated in some rows and not others, as once, few, many or a class when expanded.

cdr3_nt cdr3_aa clone_size j_call d_call v_call
TGTGCCAGCAGTTTTCCAGGACAGGGGGAGAATGAGCAGTTCTTC CASSFPGQGENEQFF NA TRBJ2-1 TRBD1 TRBV12-3/TRBV12-4
TGTGCCAGCAAGGCACGGAGCTCCTACGAGCAGTACTTC CASKARSSYEQYF many TRBJ2-7 NA TRBV11-2
TGCGCCAGCAGCCACCCCTGGGGGAACACTGAAGCTTTCTTT CASSHPWGNTEAFF NA TRBJ1-1 NA TRBV4-1
TGTGCCAGCAGTAGGACAGGGAAGGGGGAAAAACTGTTTTTT CASSRTGKGEKLFF NA TRBJ1-4 TRBD1 TRBV6-1
TGCGCCAGCAGGGCCGGACAGCACTATGGCTACACCTTC CASRAGQHYGYTF many TRBJ1-2 NA TRBV10-2
TGCGCCAGCAGCTTAGGGCACTGGGACCGATACTCTGGGGCCAACGTCCTGACTTTC CASSLGHWDRYSGANVLTF few TRBJ2-6 NA TRBV5-1
TGTGCCAGCCGACCGGGACTAGCCTACGAGCAGTACTTC CASRPGLAYEQYF many TRBJ2-7 TRBD2 TRBV28
TGCAGTGCTAGTTGGTCTAGCGGGACCCAAGAGACCCAGTACTTC CSASWSSGTQETQYF many TRBJ2-5 TRBD2 TRBV20-1
TGTGCCAGCAGCTTACGCAACGCCATCACATATGGCTACACCTTC CASSLRNAITYGYTF many TRBJ1-2 NA TRBV11-2
TGCGCCAGCAGCCAAGTATCGGGGATAGGGACGACTGAAGCTTTCTTT CASSQVSGIGTTEAFF many TRBJ1-1 NA TRBV4-1
TGTGCCAGCAGCTACAACTCGAGGGGTACTAACACCGGGGAGCTGTTTTTT CASSYNSRGTNTGELFF many TRBJ2-2 NA TRBV28
TGTGCCAGCAGCCAAGTGAACATGGTCTATGGCTACACCTTC CASSQVNMVYGYTF many TRBJ1-2 NA TRBV3-1
TGTGCCAGCAGTTTAGGTTGGGACACATTGAAATTGAAGTACTTC CASSLGWDTLKLKYF many TRBJ2-7 NA TRBV28
TGCAGTGCCCCCCAGGGCGGGGGTGACACAGATACGCAGTATTTT CSAPQGGGDTDTQYF NA TRBJ2-3 TRBD2 TRBV20-1
TGTGCCAGTAGTAAGGGACTAGCGGGAGGGGATACGCAGTATTTT CASSKGLAGGDTQYF NA TRBJ2-3 TRBD2 TRBV19
TGTGCCAGCCCCCCACCGGGACTAGCGGGGGGACAAGAGCAGTACTTC CASPPPGLAGGQEQYF NA TRBJ2-7 TRBD2 TRBV7-9
TGTGCCAGCAGCCAGAGGAGGAACACTGAAGCTTTCTTT CASSQRRNTEAFF NA TRBJ1-1 NA TRBV3-1
TGCGCCAGCAGCCCGACAGGGCGGGCTAGTGGCTACACCTTC CASSPTGRASGYTF NA TRBJ1-2 TRBD1 TRBV5-1
TGTGCCAGTACTGAGGGGGCGAACACTGAAGCTTTCTTT CASTEGANTEAFF few TRBJ1-1 TRBD1 TRBV19
TGTGCCAGCCGAACAGGGAACTACGAGCAGTACTTC CASRTGNYEQYF many TRBJ2-7 NA TRBV6-1
TGCGCCAGCAGCCAAGACTGGCAGGGGGCCCAAGAGACCCAGTACTTC CASSQDWQGAQETQYF NA TRBJ2-5 TRBD1 TRBV4-1
TGTGCCTGGAGAGTCTCGGGGAACACTGAAGCTTTCTTT CAWRVSGNTEAFF NA TRBJ1-1 NA TRBV30
TGTGCCAGCAGCCAAGATCGGACTAGCGCCTACGAGCAGTACTTC CASSQDRTSAYEQYF NA TRBJ2-7 TRBD2 TRBV4-2
TGTGCCAGCAGCTTGGCCAACTACCGACGGGGAGCGGGCGAGCAGTACTTC CASSLANYRRGAGEQYF NA TRBJ2-7 NA TRBV5-6
TGCAGTGCACACAAGGCGCGGGGGGTGGATAAGAACACTGAAGCTTTCTTT CSAHKARGVDKNTEAFF many TRBJ1-1 NA TRBV20-1
TGCGCCAGCAGTGAGTGGAGAGGGGGCGCAGAACAGCCCCAGCATTTT CASSEWRGGAEQPQHF few TRBJ1-5 TRBD1 TRBV10-2
TGCAGTGCTAAATCTCCGGAGGGTCGATGGGCTGAAGCTTTCTTT CSAKSPEGRWAEAFF NA TRBJ1-1 NA TRBV20-1
TGTGCCAGCAGTGAAAGAAGCCAGGGCCATCAGCCCCAGCATTTT CASSERSQGHQPQHF many TRBJ1-5 NA TRBV6-1
TGTGCCAGCACCTATCGGGCAGGGGACACCGGGGAGCTGTTTTTT CASTYRAGDTGELFF many TRBJ2-2 NA TRBV6-1
TGCAGCGTAGGGACTAGCGGCTGGGGTGAGCAGTACTTC CSVGTSGWGEQYF many TRBJ2-7 TRBD2 TRBV29-1
TGCGCCAGCAGCCAAGACCTAGCGGGGGGGAACACCGGGGAGCTGTTTTTT CASSQDLAGGNTGELFF NA TRBJ2-2 TRBD2 TRBV4-1
TGCAGTGCTAGTGCCTTGAGTTCCCCCGGGGCACAAGCTTTCTTT CSASALSSPGAQAFF NA TRBJ1-1 NA TRBV20-1
TGTGCTAGTGGCTCTCAGAGGGCCGGTCTCTCTGGAAACACCATATATTTT CASGSQRAGLSGNTIYF NA TRBJ1-3 NA TRBV12-5
TGTGCCAGCAGCTCGGGACTAGCGGGAGGGGTCTACAATGAGCAGTTCTTC CASSSGLAGGVYNEQFF NA TRBJ2-1 TRBD2 TRBV11-2
TGTGCCAGCAGCTTATTTAGCGGGTCTCCCTCCGAGCAGTACTTC CASSLFSGSPSEQYF many TRBJ2-7 TRBD2 TRBV11-2
TGTGCCAGCAGCCCGCTTCTAGCGGGGGGGCCCTATATTAATTTCCAAGAGACCCAGTACTTC CASSPLLAGGPYINFQETQYF many TRBJ2-5 TRBD2 TRBV7-2
TGTGCCACCAGCAGAGATTTGGACAAAACGGATCAGCCCCAGCATTTT CATSRDLDKTDQPQHF NA TRBJ1-5 NA TRBV15
TGCAGTGCTAGAGACAGGCGGGAGTACGACGAGCAGTACTTC CSARDRREYDEQYF NA TRBJ2-7 TRBD2 TRBV20-1
TGTGCCATCAGTATCACGGACAGGGTGCAGCCCCAGCATTTT CAISITDRVQPQHF many TRBJ1-5 TRBD1 TRBV10-3
TGTGCCAGCAGCCCCATGACAGCTAGCTATGGCTACACCTTC CASSPMTASYGYTF NA TRBJ1-2 NA TRBV11-3
TGCGCCAGCGTACAACCCCTCCACTTT CASVQPLHF many TRBJ1-6 NA TRBV10-1
TGTGCCAGCAGCTTTTGGGGGCGCGGCACCGGGGAGCTGTTTTTT CASSFWGRGTGELFF NA TRBJ2-2 NA TRBV7-9